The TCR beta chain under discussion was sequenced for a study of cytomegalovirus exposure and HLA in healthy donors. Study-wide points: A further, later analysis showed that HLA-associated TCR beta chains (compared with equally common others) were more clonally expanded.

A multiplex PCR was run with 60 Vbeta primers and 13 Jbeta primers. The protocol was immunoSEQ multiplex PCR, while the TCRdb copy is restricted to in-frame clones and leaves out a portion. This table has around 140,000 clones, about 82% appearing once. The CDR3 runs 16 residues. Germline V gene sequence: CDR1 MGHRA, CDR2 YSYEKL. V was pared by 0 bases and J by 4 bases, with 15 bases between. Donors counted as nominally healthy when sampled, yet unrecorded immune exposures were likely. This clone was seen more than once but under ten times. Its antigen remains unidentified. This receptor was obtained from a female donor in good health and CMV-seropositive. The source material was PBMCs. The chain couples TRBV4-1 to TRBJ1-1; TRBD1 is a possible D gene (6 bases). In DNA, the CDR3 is TGCGCCAGCAGCCAAGAGGCAGGGGCCTCGGTCACTGAAGCTTTCTTT. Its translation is CASSQEAGASVTEAFF.